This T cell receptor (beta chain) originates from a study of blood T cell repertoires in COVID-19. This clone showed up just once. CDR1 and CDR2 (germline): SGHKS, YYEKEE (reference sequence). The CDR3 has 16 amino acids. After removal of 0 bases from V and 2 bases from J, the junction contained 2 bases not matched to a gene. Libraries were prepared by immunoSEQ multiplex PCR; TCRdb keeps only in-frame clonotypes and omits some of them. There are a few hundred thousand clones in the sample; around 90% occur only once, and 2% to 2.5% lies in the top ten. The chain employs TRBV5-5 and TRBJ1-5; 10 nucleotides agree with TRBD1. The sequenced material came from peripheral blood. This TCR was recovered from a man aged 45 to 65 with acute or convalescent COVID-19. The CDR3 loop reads CASSLEDRGGNQPQHF. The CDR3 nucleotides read TGTGCCAGCAGCTTGGAGGACAGGGGGGGCAATCAGCCCCAGCATTTT.